This passage covers 13 T cell receptor beta chains from one sample sequenced in a study of blood T cells in healthy people across ages. A second PCR, run for about 7 to 12 cycles, used a sample-barcoded 5' primer plus a J-beta primer mix. MiXCR, run by TCRdb on the 5' RACE reads, gives a single entry per CDR3 protein. Of 590,000 or so distinct CDR3 sequences listed, approximately 30% were seen once; the top ten hold 15% to 19%. Sequenced sample: blood. The receptors were sampled from a woman of 80 years or more in good health.

The sample holds a few counts of this clonotype. CDR3 residues: CSARRTVEAFF. CDR3 coding DNA: TGCAGTGCTAGACGGACGGTGGAAGCTTTCTTT. The rearrangement joins TRBV20-1 to TRBJ1-1; D is ambiguous. The V gene's germline CDR1 is DFQATT and CDR2 SNEGSKA (reference sequence). This CDR3 is built from 11 residues. Deletions cut 2 bases from V and 8 bases from J, with 9 bases between.

V usage is TRBV30 and J usage is TRBJ2-5; 9 bases align to TRBD2. The germline CDR1 and CDR2 sequences are GTSNPN and SVGIG (reference sequence). With 3 bases clipped from V and 4 bases from J, the junction kept 9 bases outside the gene matches. This CDR3 spans 15 amino acids. CDR3 protein: CAWRGRAGGLETQYF. CDR3 DNA sequence: TGTGCCTGGAGGGGACGAGCGGGGGGCCTAGAGACCCAGTACTTC. Based on the CDR3 plus reference TRBV30 and TRBJ2-5, the full variable domain is SQTIHQWPATLVQPVGSPLSLECTVEGTSNPNLYWYRQAAGRGLQLLFYSVGIGQISSEVPQNLSASRPQDRQFILSSKKLLLSDSGFYLCAWRGRAGGLETQYFGPGTRLLVL.

This clonotype showed up many times. The V gene is TRBV6-5, the J gene TRBJ1-2, with TRBD1 identical over 7 bases. Germline V gives CDR1 MNHEY, CDR2 SVGAGI. V shed 6 bases, J shed 4 bases, and the junction held 8 bases outside the gene matches. The CDR3 runs 14 residues. The CDR3 nucleotides are TGTGCCAGCAGCCTTTCGACAGGGCCCTATGGCTACACCTTC. It encodes CASSLSTGPYGYTF.

This clonotype turned up a few times. The chain couples TRBV7-9 to TRBJ1-2; 11 positions agree with TRBD1. The CDR3 has 17 amino acids. With V trimmed by 5 bases and J by 8 bases, 16 bases remained unmatched. Germline V gene sequence: CDR1 SEHNR, CDR2 FQNEAQ (reference sequence). CDR3 nucleotides: TGTGCCAGCAGCCAACAAACCCTTGGACAGGGGGCGCGAGGCTACACCTTC. This gives the protein CASSQQTLGQGARGYTF.

This clonotype was counted at least ten times. For the CDR3, the DNA is TGCGCCAGCAGCTTGGCCGGGACAGCCTACGAGCAGTACTTC. It codes for CASSLAGTAYEQYF. The chain employs TRBV5-1 and TRBJ2-7; 7 bases are shared with TRBD1. The CDR3 has 14 residues. The germline V gene has CDR1 SGHRS and CDR2 YFSETQ. Germline trimming cut 0 bases from V and 2 bases from J; bases unmatched to any gene: 2.

A note on this clonotype: A read error may account for a junction end that differs from germline. The V gene is TRBV9, the J gene TRBJ2-7, with TRBD1 identical over 10 bases. Looked up from germline, CDR1 is SGDLS and CDR2 is YYNGEE. The length of the CDR3 is 15 residues. The CDR3 coding sequence is TGTGTCAGCAGCGTGACAGGGGGCAGGGGGGATGAGCAGTACTTC. Protein product: CVSSVTGGRGDEQYF. Based on the CDR3 plus reference TRBV9 and TRBJ2-7, the full variable domain is DSGVTQTPKHLITATGQRVTLRCSPRSGDLSVYWYQQSLDQGLQFLIQYYNGEERAKGNILERFSAQQFPDLHSELNLSSLELGDSALYFCVSSVTGGRGDEQYFGPGTRLTVT.

This chain connects TRBV5-1 to TRBJ1-1; D gene unclear. Trimming took 3 bases from V and 1 from J, leaving 13 bases between them. CDR3 size: 15 residues. The germline V gene encodes CDR1 SGHRS and CDR2 YFSETQ. CDR3 DNA sequence: TGCGCCAGCAGCTATACCCTTTCAAGGAACACTGAAGCTTTCTTT. Translating gives CASSYTLSRNTEAFF.

This clonotype was observed at least ten times. The V call is TRBV5-6, the J call TRBJ2-7, with 9 bases matching TRBD1. The CDR3 is 15 residues long. Germline loops: CDR1 SGHDT, CDR2 YYEEEE. V was clipped by 4 bases and J by 2 bases; unmatched bases: 7. CDR3 coding DNA: TGTGCCAGCAGCACTCCGGGACAGGGACCCTACGAGCAGTACTTC. Protein product: CASSTPGQGPYEQYF.

This chain links TRBV12-3 or TRBV12-4 with TRBJ2-2, with D possibly being TRBD2 (7 bases). The CDR3 has 15 residues. V gave up 7 bases and J gave up 7 bases, with 19 bases separating them. The CDR3 DNA is TGTGCCAGCACAGAGGGGGGGACAAAGTACGGGGAGCTGTTTTTT. Translated: CASTEGGTKYGELFF.

The chain couples TRBV20-1 to TRBJ1-4, with a tentative D call TRBD1 (5 bases). The V end lost 0 bases, the J end lost 4 bases, and 9 bases lay between the germline ends. This CDR3 has 14 amino acids. CDR1 is DFQATT, CDR2 SNEGSKA, per germline (reference sequence). CDR3 residues: CSARDGTGNEKLFF. Here the CDR3 DNA reads TGCAGTGCTAGAGACGGGACGGGTAATGAAAAACTGTTTTTT.

This clonotype was seen repeatedly, ten times or more. The V and J genes are TRBV10-3 and TRBJ2-5, with TRBD2 matching over 11 bases. Germline lookup yields CDR1 ENHRY and CDR2 SYGVKD. The CDR3 contains 12 residues. Trimming cost V 10 bases and J 3 bases; bases outside gene matches: 1. The CDR3 bases are TGTGCCACTAGCGGGGGGAAAGAGACCCAGTACTTC. Amino acid sequence: CATSGGKETQYF.

At least ten counts were recorded for this clonotype. The chain combines TRBV21-1 with TRBJ2-7; the D segment call TRBD1 is taken from the table without a DNA check. The J call may be faulty, since TRBJ2-5 better matches the DNA end. TRBV21-1 is termed a pseudogene. The CDR3 contains 11 residues. The CDR3: CASKSQETQYF. In DNA, the CDR3 is TGTGCCAGCAAATCACAGGAGACCCAGTACTTC.

A few counts support this clonotype. The V call is TRBV3-1, the J call TRBJ1-2; 10 nucleotides align to TRBD1. Germline CDR1 and CDR2: LGHDT and YNNKEL (reference sequence). The trim removed 4 bases at V and 4 bases at J, leaving 9 bases unmatched. This CDR3 has 16 amino acids. CDR3 nucleotides: TGTGCCAGCAGCCCTACAATGACAGGGGGCCGCTATGGCTACACCTTC. Amino acid sequence: CASSPTMTGGRYGYTF.